This T cell receptor beta chain was sequenced for a study of identical twins. General observations from the study: Conclusions leaned on cross-sectional statistical analysis and did not track the same donors over time.

The CDR3 spans 15 residues. The germline CDR1 and CDR2 sequences are MNHEY and SMNVEV (reference sequence). A universal primer site was created by template switching, with the cDNA bearing unique molecular identifiers. TCRdb re-called the 5' RACE reads through MiXCR, storing one row per CDR3 protein. The table has roughly 1,500,000 distinct CDR3 sequences, about 31% seen once. Of note for this clonotype: The antigen remains undetermined.

The chain uses TRBV27 and TRBJ2-4; no reliable D call. The DNA end lines up better with TRBJ2-7; the J call may be wrong. This sequence was found in a newborn girl in good health. Specimen: cord blood. CDR3 coding DNA: TGTGCCAGCAGTTTAGTAGGGTTCTCAAACTACGAGCAGTACTTC. Amino acids: CASSLVGFSNYEQYF.